A selection of T cell receptor beta chains follows, all from one sample in a study of T cell responses to AZD1222 COVID-19 vaccine. The method was immunoSEQ multiplex PCR; TCRdb's version includes in-frame clones alone and lacks a portion of them. The profile shows more than 250,000 clones, roughly 93% of them singletons. The sequenced sample was peripheral blood, obtained on day 0 of AZD1222 vaccination. The receptors were gathered from an adult in good health. The CDR3 runs from the conserved cysteine through the conserved F or W. D genes are given only for firm matches. The size entry is marked missing in some rows and otherwise reads once, few, many or a size class.

size: NA; J: TRBJ2-7; D: TRBD1; V: TRBV5-1; CDR3: CASSQGTGLSEQYF; DNA: TGCGCCAGCAGCCAAGGGACAGGGCTCAGCGAGCAGTACTTC
size: NA; J: TRBJ1-5; D: NA; V: TRBV27; CDR3: CASSLQGWGNQPQHF; DNA: TGTGCCAGCAGTTTACAGGGGTGGGGGAATCAGCCCCAGCATTTT
size: NA; J: TRBJ1-1; D: NA; V: TRBV7-9; CDR3: CASSLQGNLNTEAFF; DNA: TGTGCCAGCAGCTTACAGGGTAACTTGAACACTGAAGCTTTCTTT
size: NA; J: TRBJ2-7; D: NA; V: TRBV28; CDR3: CASTNPGGYEQYF; DNA: TGTGCCAGCACCAACCCTGGGGGGTACGAGCAGTACTTC
size: NA; J: TRBJ2-7; D: NA; V: TRBV4-2; CDR3: CASSQGREPPYEQYF; DNA: TGTGCCAGCAGCCAAGGGAGGGAACCCCCCTACGAGCAGTACTTC
size: few; J: TRBJ1-1; D: TRBD1; V: TRBV20-1; CDR3: CSASQTGDTEAFF; DNA: TGCAGTGCTAGTCAAACAGGGGACACTGAAGCTTTCTTT
size: NA; J: TRBJ1-1; D: NA; V: TRBV12-3/TRBV12-4; CDR3: CASWGGAYTEAFF; DNA: TGTGCCAGCTGGGGGGGCGCTTACACTGAAGCTTTCTTT
size: NA; J: TRBJ1-2; D: NA; V: TRBV28; CDR3: CASSFWARAAGYTF; DNA: TGTGCCAGCAGTTTCTGGGCCCGGGCGGCTGGCTACACCTTC
size: once; J: TRBJ1-3; D: NA; V: TRBV19; CDR3: CASRTGHQLSGNTIYF; DNA: TGTGCCAGTAGGACGGGACACCAACTCTCTGGAAACACCATATATTTT
size: NA; J: TRBJ2-7; D: TRBD1; V: TRBV7-9; CDR3: CASSLAGTVTYEQYF; DNA: TGTGCCAGCAGCCTCGCCGGGACAGTCACCTACGAGCAGTACTTC
size: NA; J: TRBJ1-6; D: NA; V: TRBV5-1; CDR3: CASSPLPPSPLRGGNSPLHF; DNA: TGCGCCAGCAGCCCCCTGCCGCCGTCGCCTCTCCGGGGGGGAAATTCACCCCTCCACTTT
size: few; J: TRBJ2-7; D: NA; V: TRBV2; CDR3: CASRTTVRSYEQYF; DNA: TGTGCCAGCAGGACGACAGTCCGGTCCTACGAGCAGTACTTC
size: NA; J: TRBJ2-7; D: NA; V: TRBV7-9; CDR3: CASSLAGGSYEQYF; DNA: TGTGCCAGCAGCTTAGCGGGTGGGTCCTACGAGCAGTACTTC
size: NA; J: TRBJ2-5; D: TRBD2; V: TRBV28; CDR3: CASSSAVGGGFQETQYF; DNA: TGTGCCAGCAGCTCCGCGGTAGGCGGGGGGTTCCAAGAGACCCAGTACTTC
size: NA; J: TRBJ1-1; D: TRBD1; V: TRBV7-9; CDR3: CASSLTGVGRGAFF; DNA: TGTGCCAGCAGCTTAACAGGGGTCGGCCGGGGAGCTTTCTTT
size: NA; J: TRBJ1-5; D: NA; V: TRBV7-2; CDR3: CASSRQAHSNQPQHF; DNA: TGTGCCAGCAGTCGACAGGCTCATAGCAATCAGCCCCAGCATTTT
size: NA; J: TRBJ1-2; D: NA; V: TRBV25-1; CDR3: CASSVQGYGYTF; DNA: TGTGCCAGCAGTGTCCAGGGCTATGGCTACACCTTC
size: NA; J: TRBJ1-1; D: NA; V: TRBV18; CDR3: CASSRPKDTEAFF; DNA: TGTGCCAGCTCACGACCGAAGGACACTGAAGCTTTCTTT
size: NA; J: TRBJ2-7; D: TRBD2; V: TRBV7-2; CDR3: CASSPEAGRPYEQYF; DNA: TGTGCCAGCAGCCCGGAAGCGGGACGACCCTACGAGCAGTACTTC
size: NA; J: TRBJ2-1; D: TRBD2; V: TRBV29-1; CDR3: CSVRGLKGLAGVNEQFF; DNA: TGCAGCGTTCGGGGACTGAAAGGACTAGCGGGGGTGAATGAGCAGTTCTTC
size: NA; J: TRBJ2-1; D: TRBD2; V: TRBV9; CDR3: CASSGTSGSYNEQFF; DNA: TGTGCCAGCAGCGGGACTAGCGGGTCCTACAATGAGCAGTTCTTC
size: once; J: TRBJ1-1; D: NA; V: TRBV27; CDR3: CASSLNRLAEAFF; DNA: TGTGCCAGCAGTTTAAATCGGCTGGCTGAAGCTTTCTTT
size: NA; J: TRBJ2-1; D: TRBD1; V: TRBV28; CDR3: CASSLPGGNEQFF; DNA: TGTGCCAGCAGTTTACCAGGGGGAAATGAGCAGTTCTTC
size: NA; J: TRBJ1-5; D: NA; V: TRBV18; CDR3: CASSGSGVGNQPQHF; DNA: TGTGCCAGCTCCGGGAGTGGGGTGGGCAATCAGCCCCAGCATTTT
size: NA; J: TRBJ1-1; D: NA; V: TRBV2; CDR3: CATGGGAEAFF; DNA: TGTGCCACCGGGGGGGGCGCTGAAGCTTTCTTT
size: few; J: TRBJ1-2; D: NA; V: TRBV20-1; CDR3: CSASLSDYGYTF; DNA: TGCAGTGCTAGTTTGAGCGACTATGGCTACACCTTC
size: NA; J: TRBJ2-7; D: NA; V: TRBV5-1; CDR3: CASSRTSGSNEQYF; DNA: TGCGCCAGCAGCCGCACTTCAGGATCCAACGAGCAGTACTTC
size: NA; J: TRBJ2-3; D: NA; V: TRBV18; CDR3: CASSPASAASTDTQYF; DNA: TGTGCCAGCTCACCAGCCTCAGCGGCTAGCACAGATACGCAGTATTTT
size: NA; J: TRBJ2-1; D: TRBD1; V: TRBV5-4; CDR3: CASSQGQGGYNEQFF; DNA: TGTGCCAGCAGCCAGGGACAGGGAGGGTACAATGAGCAGTTCTTC
size: NA; J: TRBJ1-1; D: NA; V: TRBV28; CDR3: CASSLRGLNTEAFF; DNA: TGTGCCAGCAGTTTAAGGGGCCTGAACACTGAAGCTTTCTTT
size: NA; J: TRBJ2-3; D: NA; V: TRBV7-3; CDR3: CASSLRGLKTDTQYF; DNA: TGTGCCAGCAGCTTAAGGGGACTTAAGACAGATACGCAGTATTTT
size: NA; J: TRBJ1-1; D: NA; V: TRBV29-1; CDR3: CSALLQGRGEAFF; DNA: TGCAGCGCCCTACTCCAGGGAAGAGGTGAAGCTTTCTTT
size: NA; J: TRBJ1-5; D: NA; V: TRBV19; CDR3: CASRMGDQPQHF; DNA: TGTGCCAGTCGGATGGGTGATCAGCCCCAGCATTTT
size: NA; J: TRBJ1-6; D: NA; V: TRBV11-2; CDR3: CASSPRAPNSPLHF; DNA: TGTGCCAGCAGCCCCCGGGCCCCTAATTCACCCCTCCACTTT
size: NA; J: TRBJ2-7; D: TRBD1; V: TRBV19; CDR3: CASSSSGRDRGSYEQYF; DNA: TGTGCCAGTAGTAGCTCGGGACGGGACAGGGGATCCTACGAGCAGTACTTC
size: NA; J: TRBJ2-7; D: TRBD2; V: TRBV28; CDR3: CASSPFPLAGGSSYEQYF; DNA: TGTGCCAGCAGTCCCTTTCCCTTAGCGGGAGGAAGCTCCTACGAGCAGTACTTC
size: NA; J: TRBJ2-2; D: TRBD2; V: TRBV19; CDR3: CASIESSGTTYLTGELFF; DNA: TGTGCCAGTATTGAGAGTTCCGGGACTACCTATCTCACCGGGGAGCTGTTTTTT
size: few; J: TRBJ2-7; D: TRBD2; V: TRBV28; CDR3: CASNRWGLAGEIYEQYF; DNA: TGTGCCAGCAACCGATGGGGACTAGCGGGAGAAATCTACGAGCAGTACTTC
size: NA; J: TRBJ1-1; D: NA; V: TRBV19; CDR3: CASRKTEAFF; DNA: TGTGCCAGTAGAAAGACTGAAGCTTTCTTT
size: NA; J: TRBJ1-1; D: NA; V: TRBV6-5; CDR3: CASSQITEAFF; DNA: TGTGCCAGTTCGCAGATCACTGAAGCTTTCTTT
size: NA; J: TRBJ2-3; D: TRBD2; V: TRBV4-1; CDR3: CASRLEGTSGTDTQYF; DNA: TGCGCCAGCAGACTGGAAGGGACTAGCGGCACAGATACGCAGTATTTT
size: NA; J: TRBJ2-7; D: TRBD1; V: TRBV7-9; CDR3: CASSQGARYEQYF; DNA: TGTGCCAGCAGCCAGGGGGCGCGGTACGAGCAGTACTTC
size: NA; J: TRBJ1-3; D: NA; V: TRBV5-4; CDR3: CASSDARSGNTIYF; DNA: TGTGCCAGCAGCGACGCACGATCTGGAAACACCATATATTTT
size: NA; J: TRBJ2-2; D: NA; V: TRBV15; CDR3: CATSRDFGGELFF; DNA: TGTGCCACCAGCAGAGATTTCGGCGGGGAGCTGTTTTTT
size: few; J: TRBJ2-7; D: TRBD1; V: TRBV28; CDR3: CASSWGQYEQYF; DNA: TGTGCCAGCAGTTGGGGACAGTACGAGCAGTACTTC
size: NA; J: TRBJ2-5; D: TRBD1; V: TRBV2; CDR3: CASRPGQGGETQYF; DNA: TGTGCCAGCAGGCCGGGACAGGGCGGAGAGACCCAGTACTTC
size: once; J: TRBJ2-6; D: NA; V: TRBV5-8; CDR3: CASSLDSGSGANVLTF; DNA: TGTGCCAGCAGCTTGGATTCGGGGTCAGGGGCCAACGTCCTGACTTTC